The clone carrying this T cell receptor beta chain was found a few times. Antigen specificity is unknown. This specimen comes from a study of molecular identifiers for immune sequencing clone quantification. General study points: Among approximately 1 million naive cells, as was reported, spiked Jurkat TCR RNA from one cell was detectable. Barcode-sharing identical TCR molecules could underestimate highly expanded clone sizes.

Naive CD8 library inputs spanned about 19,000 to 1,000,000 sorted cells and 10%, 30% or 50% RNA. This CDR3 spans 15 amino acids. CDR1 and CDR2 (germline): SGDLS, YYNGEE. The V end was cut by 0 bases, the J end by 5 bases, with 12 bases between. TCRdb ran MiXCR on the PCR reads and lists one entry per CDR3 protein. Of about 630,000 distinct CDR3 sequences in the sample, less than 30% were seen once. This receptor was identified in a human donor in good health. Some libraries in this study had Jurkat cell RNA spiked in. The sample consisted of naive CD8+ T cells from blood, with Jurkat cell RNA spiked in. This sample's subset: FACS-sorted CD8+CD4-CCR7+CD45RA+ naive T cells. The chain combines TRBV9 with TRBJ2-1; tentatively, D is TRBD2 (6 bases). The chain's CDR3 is CASSVAGSGHNEQFF. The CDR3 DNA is TGTGCCAGCAGCGTAGCCGGGAGCGGCCACAATGAGCAGTTCTTC.